The following is a T cell receptor (beta chain) sequence with its context. This clonotype has at least ten counts. The specificity of this receptor is unknown. No quality values exist for individual bases; no much larger clone is one base distant. The ophthalmopathy patients had moderately to severely active disease, with a Clinical Activity Score of 3 or higher, a NOSPECS grade of 4 or higher, and a disease duration of less than 3 months. Anyone with other autoimmune diseases, uncontrolled infections, pregnancy or lactation was excluded from the study. Diagnosis was based on clinical symptoms, serum thyroxine, TRAb, thyroid ultrasound and orbital computed tomography. Ficoll-Paque density gradient centrifugation was used to isolate PBMCs from around 10 ml of fresh peripheral blood. Total RNA was extracted with Trizol reagent and quality-checked on an Agilent 2100 Bioanalyzer. This sample is part of a study of Graves' ophthalmopathy and Graves' hyperthyroidism (dated by TCRdb to 2017 to 2018). About the full investigation: Peripheral blood samples were taken at the time of initial diagnosis, before any treatment was given. The study used signatures of the TCR beta repertoire to tell Graves' ophthalmopathy apart from Graves' hyperthyroidism and to predict which patients would progress to ophthalmopathy. In total, around 140 blood samples were TCR-sequenced: approximately 42 ophthalmopathy, some 75 hyperthyroidism and about 17 hyperthyroidism-to-ophthalmopathy patients. To explore V-J signatures that separate ophthalmopathy from hyperthyroidism, a discovery set of about a hundred patients was enrolled, consisting of about 45 with ophthalmopathy and about 60 with stable hyperthyroidism. An independent validation cohort comprised roughly 20 hyperthyroidism patients and 15 to 17 patients who later progressed from hyperthyroidism to ophthalmopathy. In several hyperthyroidism patients, the T-cell repertoires found in thyroid tissue were compared with those found in blood. Following sampling, methimazole starting at 30 mg daily was administered to hyperthyroidism patients, and high-dose intravenous methylprednisolone was administered to ophthalmopathy patients. General study outcomes and caveats: Sample size was not statistically predetermined, and group allocation was not concealed from the investigators. In validation, the model predicted ophthalmopathy progression with about 71% sensitivity and around 72% specificity; roughly eleven predicted patients were CT-confirmed with GO in a median of about 6.1 months. The 13-signature model separated ophthalmopathy from stable hyperthyroidism with approximately 85% sensitivity and around 84% specificity in cross-validation, and 80%/75% in the test set. Among expanded thyroid clonotypes with frequency above 0.001, most also showed up in blood, which suggests that blood repertoires may reflect the thyroid immune response.

TCR beta CDR3 regions were amplified from RNA transcripts for repertoire sequencing. The first round was an RT-PCR using HTBI primers with the Qiagen OneStep RT-PCR kit, and this first round was followed by a second-round multiplex PCR, then size selection and purification. Libraries were sequenced on an Illumina HiSeq2000 using paired-end 100 bp reads. Processing in the source paper ran as follows. Reads were processed with SOAPnuke, discarding reads with adapters, uncalled bases, mean Phred below 15, or no exact constant-primer or identifier match. COPE v1.2.5 was used to merge the high-quality paired reads. Unique nucleotide sequences were defined as clonotypes and aligned to IMGT TRB V, D and J references using MiTCR v1.1. Analysis was restricted to V-J combinations with a frequency above 0.0001, which covered roughly 99% of repertoires. For each V-J combination, a TCR clonal expansion and chaos score was defined as F50 clonal expansion divided by the chaos observed in the TCRdist matrix. Welch's t-statistics and random forest were used to narrow the features down to 10 to 15 V-J combinations, which were then fed into a naive Bayes classifier. The Morisita-Horn index was used to measure how similar the thyroid and blood repertoires were. In-frame beta chains were kept once TCRdb had trimmed the public reads at Q25 with fastp and called clones with MiXCR. Each CDR3 protein gets just one entry, which takes the most common genes and DNA from the rows behind it. TCRdb, not the original authors, processed these V and J calls. The sample table contains 500,000 to 800,000 distinct CDR3 sequences; only one count was recorded for about 41% of them. 3.3% of the sample comes from the top ten.

The CDR3 numbers 13 residues from cysteine through phenylalanine. Only the CDR3 portion is preserved as DNA: 39 bases, with reading frame beginning at the first base. The V end loses 6 bases and the J end loses 3 bases, and a stretch of 11 bases separates them. This receptor chain uses TRBV12-3 or TRBV12-4 and TRBJ1-1; confidence is insufficient to name the D gene. Specimen: peripheral blood. The receptor was isolated from an adult man with Graves' ophthalmopathy. CDR3 protein: CASSRLWYTEAFF. The DNA is as follows: TGTGCCAGCAGCCGTTTATGGTACACTGAAGCTTTCTTT.